The clone carrying this T cell receptor beta chain has ten or more counts. No antigen is known for it. V lost 4 bases, J lost 4 bases, and 17 bases lay in between. The V gene's germline CDR1 is DFQATT and CDR2 SNEGSKA (reference sequence). This CDR3 has 14 amino acids. The data were taken from a study of human T cells and chemical hapten exposure. General study findings and limits: There were significantly more large CDR3 similarity clusters among expanded TCRs than among controls.

Time point indicated: patch test 1, 2 weeks after DPC sensitization. As to treatment: therapeutic diphenylcyclopropenone sensitization with weekly scalp DPC. RNA extraction used unfractionated whole blood as the source of total RNA. Original processing notes: Across samples, TCR counts had a median of roughly 96,000 and ranged from 23,224 to 690,600. TCRdb independently ran MiXCR on the RACE reads; one entry per CDR3 protein. What appears here as the V and J calls and clone size reflects TCRdb's work, not the paper's. The sample yields roughly 200,000 distinct CDR3 sequences, 20% to 25% seen once. The chain is built from TRBV20-1 and TRBJ2-7, with D perhaps matching TRBD1 (5 bases). The source was whole blood, collected in connection with sensitization to the hapten diphenylcyclopropenone (DPC). This TCR was sampled from a woman between 45 and 65 years old with alopecia areata. Some clones in this sample may be carry-over from other donors' samples. The CDR3 spells CSATGFPLNYEQYF. The DNA of the CDR3 is TGCAGTGCTACAGGGTTTCCACTCAATTACGAGCAGTACTTC.